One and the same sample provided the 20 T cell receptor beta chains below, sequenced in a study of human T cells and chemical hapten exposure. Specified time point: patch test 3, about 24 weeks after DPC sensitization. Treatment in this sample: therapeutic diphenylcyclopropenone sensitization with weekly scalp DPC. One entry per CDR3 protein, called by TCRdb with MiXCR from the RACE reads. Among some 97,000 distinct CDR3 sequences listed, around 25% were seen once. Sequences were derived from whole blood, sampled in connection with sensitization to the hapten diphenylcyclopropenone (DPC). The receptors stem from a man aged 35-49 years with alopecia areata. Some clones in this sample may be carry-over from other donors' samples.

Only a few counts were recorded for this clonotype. CDR3 protein: CASSSVPGSYEQYF. The CDR3 nucleotides read TGTGCCAGCAGCTCCGTGCCCGGCTCCTACGAGCAGTACTTC. V usage is TRBV7-8 and J usage is TRBJ2-7; no firm D call. This CDR3 is 14 amino acids long. Germline V gene data show CDR1 as SGHVS and CDR2 as FQNEAQ. V lost 4 bases, J lost 0 bases, and 10 bases lay in between.

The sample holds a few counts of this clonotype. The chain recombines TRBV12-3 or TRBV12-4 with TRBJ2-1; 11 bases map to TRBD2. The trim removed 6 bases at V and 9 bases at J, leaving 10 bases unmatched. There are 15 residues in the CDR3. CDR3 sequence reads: CASRGLAGGLVEQFF. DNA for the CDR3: TGTGCCAGCAGAGGGCTAGCGGGGGGTTTGGTTGAGCAGTTCTTC.

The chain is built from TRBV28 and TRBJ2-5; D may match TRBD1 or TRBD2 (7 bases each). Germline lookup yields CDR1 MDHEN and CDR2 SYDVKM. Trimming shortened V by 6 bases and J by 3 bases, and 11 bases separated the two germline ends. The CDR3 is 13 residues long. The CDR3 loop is CASSQGGEETQYF. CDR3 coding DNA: TGTGCCAGCAGCCAGGGGGGGGAAGAGACCCAGTACTTC.

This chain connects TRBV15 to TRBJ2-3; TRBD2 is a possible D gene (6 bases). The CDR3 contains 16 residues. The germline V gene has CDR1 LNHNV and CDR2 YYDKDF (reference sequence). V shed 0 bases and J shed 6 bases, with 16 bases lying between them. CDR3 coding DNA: TGTGCCACCAGCAGAGATGGGGCAGGGAGGCGGGATACGCAGTATTTT. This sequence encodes CATSRDGAGRRDTQYF.

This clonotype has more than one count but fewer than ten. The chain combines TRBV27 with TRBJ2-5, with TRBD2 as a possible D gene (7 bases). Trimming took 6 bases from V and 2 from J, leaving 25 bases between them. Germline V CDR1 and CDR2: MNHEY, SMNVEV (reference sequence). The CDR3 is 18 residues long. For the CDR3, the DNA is TGTGCCAGCAGCACTATCGGGGGGCTAGCGAGAACTCAAGAGACCCAGTACTTC. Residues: CASSTIGGLARTQETQYF.

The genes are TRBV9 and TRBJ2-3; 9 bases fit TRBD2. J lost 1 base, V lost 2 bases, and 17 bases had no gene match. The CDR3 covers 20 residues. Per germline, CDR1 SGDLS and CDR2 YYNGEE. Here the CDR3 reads CASSVRGIAGDSGRTDTQYF. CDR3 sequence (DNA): TGTGCCAGCAGCGTGAGGGGGATAGCGGGAGATTCGGGTCGCACAGATACGCAGTATTTT.

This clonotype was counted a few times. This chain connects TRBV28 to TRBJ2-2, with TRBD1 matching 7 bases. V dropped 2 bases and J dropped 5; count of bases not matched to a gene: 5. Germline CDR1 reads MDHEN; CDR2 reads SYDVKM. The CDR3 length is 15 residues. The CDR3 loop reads CASSLGTVETGELFF. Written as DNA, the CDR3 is TGTGCCAGCAGTTTAGGGACAGTCGAAACCGGGGAGCTGTTTTTT.

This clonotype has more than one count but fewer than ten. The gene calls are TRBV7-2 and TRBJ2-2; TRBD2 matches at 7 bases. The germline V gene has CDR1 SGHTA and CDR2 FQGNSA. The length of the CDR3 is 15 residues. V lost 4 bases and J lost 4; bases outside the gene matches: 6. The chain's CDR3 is CASSSGLVGTGELFF. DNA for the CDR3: TGTGCCAGCAGCTCCGGACTAGTAGGCACCGGGGAGCTGTTTTTT.

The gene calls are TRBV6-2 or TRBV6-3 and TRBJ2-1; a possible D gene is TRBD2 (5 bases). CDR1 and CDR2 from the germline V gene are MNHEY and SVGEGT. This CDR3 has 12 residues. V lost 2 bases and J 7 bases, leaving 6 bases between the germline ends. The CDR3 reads CASSYEGNEQFF. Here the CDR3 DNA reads TGTGCCAGCAGTTACGAGGGAAATGAGCAGTTCTTC.

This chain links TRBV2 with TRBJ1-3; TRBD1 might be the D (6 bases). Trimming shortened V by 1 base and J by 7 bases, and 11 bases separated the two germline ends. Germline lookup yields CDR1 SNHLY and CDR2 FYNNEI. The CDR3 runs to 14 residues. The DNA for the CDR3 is TGTGCCAGCAGTGAAGTAGACAGGAAGAACACCATATATTTT. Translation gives CASSEVDRKNTIYF.

The CDR3 sequence is CASSRRSHTEAFF. The CDR3 DNA reads TGTGCCAGCAGCAGAAGGAGCCACACTGAAGCTTTCTTT. V and J are TRBV7-2 and TRBJ1-1, with unresolved D. CDR1 SGHTA and CDR2 FQGNSA come from the germline V gene. The CDR3 spans 13 residues. Deletions cut 5 bases from V and 3 bases from J, with 10 bases between.

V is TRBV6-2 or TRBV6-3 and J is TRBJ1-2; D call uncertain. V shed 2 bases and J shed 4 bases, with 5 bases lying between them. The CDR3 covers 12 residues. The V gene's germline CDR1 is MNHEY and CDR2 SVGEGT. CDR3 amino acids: CASSYLPYGYTF. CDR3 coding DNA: TGTGCCAGCAGTTACCTGCCCTATGGCTACACCTTC.

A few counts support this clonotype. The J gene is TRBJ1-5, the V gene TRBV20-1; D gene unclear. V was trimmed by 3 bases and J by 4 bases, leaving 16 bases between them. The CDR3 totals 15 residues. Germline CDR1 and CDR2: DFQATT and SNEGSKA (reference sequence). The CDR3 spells CSARPEAGPNQPQHF. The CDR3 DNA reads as TGCAGTGCTAGGCCAGAGGCAGGCCCTAATCAGCCCCAGCATTTT.

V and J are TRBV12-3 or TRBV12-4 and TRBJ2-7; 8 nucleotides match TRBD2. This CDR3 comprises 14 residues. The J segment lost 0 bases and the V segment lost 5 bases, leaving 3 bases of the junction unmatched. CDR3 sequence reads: CASSGLASSYEQYF. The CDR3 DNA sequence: TGTGCCAGCAGTGGACTAGCTAGCTCCTACGAGCAGTACTTC.

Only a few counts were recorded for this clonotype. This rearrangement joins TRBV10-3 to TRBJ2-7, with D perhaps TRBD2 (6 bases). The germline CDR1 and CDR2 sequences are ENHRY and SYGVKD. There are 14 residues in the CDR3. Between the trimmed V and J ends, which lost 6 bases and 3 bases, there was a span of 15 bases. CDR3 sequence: CAIRIGGDLYEQYF. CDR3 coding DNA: TGTGCCATCAGGATAGGCGGGGACCTCTACGAGCAGTACTTC.

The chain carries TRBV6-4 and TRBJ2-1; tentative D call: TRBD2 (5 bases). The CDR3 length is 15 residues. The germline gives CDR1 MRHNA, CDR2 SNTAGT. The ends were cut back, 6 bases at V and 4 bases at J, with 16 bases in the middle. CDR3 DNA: TGTGCCAGCAGCGAGACGGGGTCAACTTACAATGAGCAGTTCTTC. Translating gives CASSETGSTYNEQFF.

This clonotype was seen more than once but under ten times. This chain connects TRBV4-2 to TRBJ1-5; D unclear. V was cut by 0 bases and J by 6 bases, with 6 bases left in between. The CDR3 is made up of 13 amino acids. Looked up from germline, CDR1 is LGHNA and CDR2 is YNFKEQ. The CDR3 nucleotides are TGTGCCAGCAGCCAAGATATTTTTCAGCCCCAGCATTTT. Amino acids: CASSQDIFQPQHF.

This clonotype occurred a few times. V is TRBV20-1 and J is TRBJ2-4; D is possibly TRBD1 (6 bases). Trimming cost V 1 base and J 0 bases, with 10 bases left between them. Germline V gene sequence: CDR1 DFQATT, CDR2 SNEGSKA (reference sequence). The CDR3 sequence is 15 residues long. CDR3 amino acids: CSARVTGLAKNIQYF. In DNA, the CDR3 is TGCAGTGCTAGAGTAACAGGGCTAGCCAAAAACATTCAGTACTTC.

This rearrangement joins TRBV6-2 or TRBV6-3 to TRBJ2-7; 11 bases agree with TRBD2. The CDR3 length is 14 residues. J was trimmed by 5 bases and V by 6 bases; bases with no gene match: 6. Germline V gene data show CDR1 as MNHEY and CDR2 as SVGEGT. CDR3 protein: CASRSLAGVNEQYF. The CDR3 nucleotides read TGTGCCAGCAGATCACTAGCGGGAGTCAACGAGCAGTACTTC.

CDR3 coding DNA: TGCAGCACCTCGTCCAATCGTGGTAGCGGAAAGTCGCGTGAGCAGTTCTTC. This translates into CSTSSNRGSGKSREQFF. The chain combines TRBV29-1 with TRBJ2-1, with D perhaps TRBD2 (6 bases). Trimming cost V 8 bases and J 9 bases, with 32 bases left between them. Germline loops: CDR1 SQVTM, CDR2 ANQGSEA. The CDR3 covers 17 residues.